In its sample, the clone carrying this TCR beta chain was seen a few times. V was pared by 4 bases and J by 7 bases, with 12 bases of the junction left unmatched. The CDR3 spans 15 residues. Germline values: CDR1 SGHDT, CDR2 YYEEEE. The data were taken from a study of Ad26.COV2.S vaccination and SARS-CoV-2 variants. Study information: Ad26.COV2.S shots went into the muscle once or twice, 56 days apart.

The method was immunoSEQ multiplex PCR; TCRdb's version includes in-frame clones alone and lacks a portion of them. This table has approximately 350,000 clones, 83% appearing once. Described treatment: around 19 received Ad26.COV2.S at low or high dose, single or two shots; about 5 received placebo; per-sample allocation not given. Sampling took place 63 days after the first vaccine or placebo injection. Within Boston, the person who donated was an adult of 18-55 years. Ad26.COV2.S expressed prefusion-stabilized spike from the original Wuhan strain. The receptor comes from a person between 18 and 59 years old who received the Ad26.COV2.S COVID-19 vaccine or a placebo. The V call is TRBV5-6, the J call TRBJ1-2; 8 bases are shared with TRBD1. The input for sequencing was peripheral blood, taken in a trial of Ad26.COV2.S vaccine versus placebo. This chain's CDR3 is CASSAVLTGVGGYTF. As DNA, the CDR3 is TGTGCCAGCAGCGCCGTATTGACAGGGGTCGGTGGCTACACCTTC.